The clone carrying this T cell receptor beta chain was observed a handful of times. What it binds is unknown. The data originate from a study of T cells after yellow fever vaccination. MiXCR was run by TCRdb on the 5' RACE reads, yielding one entry per CDR3 protein. The sample has around 120,000 distinct CDR3 sequences; around 15% are singletons. Study results and limitations: The booster response re-showed most primary clones: around 97% CD4, 88% CD8.

Germline-derived CDR1 and CDR2 are SGHNT and YYREEE (reference sequence). This CDR3 has 14 residues. V lost 0 bases and J lost 7; bases outside the gene matches: 6. The rearrangement uses TRBV5-4 and TRBJ1-2; the match to TRBD1 covers 7 bases. This specimen consisted of CD8+ T cells sorted from PBMCs, obtained 5 days after the yellow fever booster vaccination. The sequence derives from a man aged 18-30 years who received the YFV17D yellow fever vaccine. CDR3 residues: CASSLENRGGGYTF. Here the CDR3 DNA reads TGTGCCAGCAGCTTGGAGAACAGGGGTGGTGGCTACACCTTC.